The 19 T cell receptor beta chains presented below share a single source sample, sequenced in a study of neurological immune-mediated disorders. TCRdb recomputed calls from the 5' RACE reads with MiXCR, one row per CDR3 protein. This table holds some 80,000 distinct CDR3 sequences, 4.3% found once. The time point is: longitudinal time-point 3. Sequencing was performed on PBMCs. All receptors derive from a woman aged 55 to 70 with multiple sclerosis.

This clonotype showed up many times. CDR3 in DNA: TGTGCCACCAGTGGTTCTGGGGGGAAGGCTGAAGCTTTCTTT. Its protein product is CATSGSGGKAEAFF. The chain links TRBV24-1 to TRBJ1-1; tentative D call: TRBD1 (5 bases). The V gene lost 5 bases and the J gene lost 6 bases, with 15 bases spanning the gap. The length of the CDR3 is 14 residues. The germline gives CDR1 KGHDR, CDR2 SFDVKD.

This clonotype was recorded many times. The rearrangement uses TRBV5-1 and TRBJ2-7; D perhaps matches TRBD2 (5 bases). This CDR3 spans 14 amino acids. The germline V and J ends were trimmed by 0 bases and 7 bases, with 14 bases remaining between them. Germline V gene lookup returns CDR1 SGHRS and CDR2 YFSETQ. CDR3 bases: TGCGCCAGCAGCTTGGAAGGGATCCCGGGGGAGCAGTACTTC. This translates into CASSLEGIPGEQYF.

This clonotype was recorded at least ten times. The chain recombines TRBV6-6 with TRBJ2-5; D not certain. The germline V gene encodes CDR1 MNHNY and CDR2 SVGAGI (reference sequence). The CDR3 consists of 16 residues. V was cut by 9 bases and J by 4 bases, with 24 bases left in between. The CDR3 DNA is TGTGCCAGTCAGCCGAACCCGGGTCGGAGTTTAGAGACCCAGTACTTC. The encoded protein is CASQPNPGRSLETQYF.

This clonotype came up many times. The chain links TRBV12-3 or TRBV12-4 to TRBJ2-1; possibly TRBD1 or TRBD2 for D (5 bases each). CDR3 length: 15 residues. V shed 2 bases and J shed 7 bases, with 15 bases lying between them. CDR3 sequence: CASSLLPMRGNEQFF. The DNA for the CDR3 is TGTGCCAGCAGTTTACTCCCAATGAGGGGTAATGAGCAGTTCTTC.

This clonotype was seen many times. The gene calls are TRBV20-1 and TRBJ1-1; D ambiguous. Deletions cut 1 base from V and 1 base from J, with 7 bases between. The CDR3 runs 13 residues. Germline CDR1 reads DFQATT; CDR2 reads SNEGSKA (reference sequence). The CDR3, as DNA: TGCAGTGCTAGAGTTAACAGGAACACTGAAGCTTTCTTT. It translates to CSARVNRNTEAFF.

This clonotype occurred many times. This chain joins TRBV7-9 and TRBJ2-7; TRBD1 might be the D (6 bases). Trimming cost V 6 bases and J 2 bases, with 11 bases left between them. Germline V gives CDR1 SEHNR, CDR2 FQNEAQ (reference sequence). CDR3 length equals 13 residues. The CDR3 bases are TGTGCCAGCAGTTCCGGACAGACCTACGAGCAGTACTTC. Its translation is CASSSGQTYEQYF.

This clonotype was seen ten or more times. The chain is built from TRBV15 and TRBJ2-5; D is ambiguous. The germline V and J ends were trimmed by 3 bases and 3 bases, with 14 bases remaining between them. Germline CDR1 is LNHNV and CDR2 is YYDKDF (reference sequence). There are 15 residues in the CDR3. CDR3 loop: CATSSGSGVEETQYF. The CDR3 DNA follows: TGTGCCACCAGCAGTGGCAGTGGAGTTGAAGAGACCCAGTACTTC.

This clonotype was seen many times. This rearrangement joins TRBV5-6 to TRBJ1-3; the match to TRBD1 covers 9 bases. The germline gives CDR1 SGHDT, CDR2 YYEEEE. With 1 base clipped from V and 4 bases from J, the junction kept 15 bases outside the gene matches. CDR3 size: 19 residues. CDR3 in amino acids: CASSLTPGQGFYKGNTIYF. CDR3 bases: TGTGCCAGCAGCTTGACCCCGGGACAGGGTTTTTATAAAGGAAACACCATATATTTT.

DNA of the CDR3: TGTGCCAGCAGCGGACAGGGGAAAGACACAGATACGCAGTATTTT. Translating gives CASSGQGKDTDTQYF. This sequence joins TRBV5-4 and TRBJ2-3; 9 positions match TRBD1. Germline trimming cut 4 bases from V and 2 bases from J; bases unmatched to any gene: 5. This CDR3 contains 15 residues. Germline V lookup: CDR1 SGHNT, CDR2 YYREEE (reference sequence). Combining the CDR3 with reference TRBV5-4 and TRBJ2-3 gives the whole variable domain ETGVTQSPTHLIKTRGQQVTLRCSSQSGHNTVSWYQQALGQGPQFIFQYYREEENGRGNFPPRFSGLQFPNYSSELNVNALELDDSALYLCASSGQGKDTDTQYFGPGTRLTVL.

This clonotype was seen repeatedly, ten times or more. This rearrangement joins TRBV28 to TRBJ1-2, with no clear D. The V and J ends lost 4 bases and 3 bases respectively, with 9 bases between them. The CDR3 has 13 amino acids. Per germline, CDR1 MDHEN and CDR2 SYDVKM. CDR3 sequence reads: CASSSGLDYGYTF. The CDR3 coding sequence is TGTGCCAGCAGTTCCGGCCTCGACTATGGCTACACCTTC.

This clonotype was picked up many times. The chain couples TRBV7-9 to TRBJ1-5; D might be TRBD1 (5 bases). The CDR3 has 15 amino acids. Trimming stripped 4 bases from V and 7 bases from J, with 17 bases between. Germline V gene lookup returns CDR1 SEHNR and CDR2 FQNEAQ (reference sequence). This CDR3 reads CASSSDGADWQPQHF. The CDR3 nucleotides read TGTGCCAGCAGCTCCGACGGGGCAGACTGGCAGCCCCAGCATTTT.

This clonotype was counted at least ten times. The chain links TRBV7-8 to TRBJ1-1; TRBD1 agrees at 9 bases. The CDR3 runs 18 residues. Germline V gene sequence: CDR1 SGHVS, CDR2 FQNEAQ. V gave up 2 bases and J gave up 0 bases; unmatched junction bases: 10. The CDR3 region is CASSLHGTGNPMNTEAFF. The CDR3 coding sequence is TGTGCCAGCAGCTTACATGGGACAGGGAATCCGATGAACACTGAAGCTTTCTTT.

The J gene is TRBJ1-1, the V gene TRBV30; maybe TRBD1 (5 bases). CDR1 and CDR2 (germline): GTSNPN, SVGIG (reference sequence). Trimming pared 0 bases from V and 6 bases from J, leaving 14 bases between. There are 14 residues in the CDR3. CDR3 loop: CAWSVGAADAEAFF. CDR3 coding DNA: TGTGCCTGGAGTGTCGGGGCAGCGGACGCTGAAGCTTTCTTT.

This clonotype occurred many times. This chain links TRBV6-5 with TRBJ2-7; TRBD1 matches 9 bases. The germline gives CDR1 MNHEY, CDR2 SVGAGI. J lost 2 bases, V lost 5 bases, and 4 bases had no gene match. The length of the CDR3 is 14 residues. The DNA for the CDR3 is TGTGCCAGCAGTGACCGGGACAGGGCCTACGAGCAGTACTTC. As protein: CASSDRDRAYEQYF.

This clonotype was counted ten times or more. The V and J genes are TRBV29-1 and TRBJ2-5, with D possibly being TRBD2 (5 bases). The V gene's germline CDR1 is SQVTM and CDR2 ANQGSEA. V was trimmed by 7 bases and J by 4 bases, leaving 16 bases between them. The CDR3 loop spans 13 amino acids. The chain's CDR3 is CSAPVVAGETQYF. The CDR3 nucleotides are TGCAGCGCCCCGGTGGTGGCGGGAGAGACCCAGTACTTC.

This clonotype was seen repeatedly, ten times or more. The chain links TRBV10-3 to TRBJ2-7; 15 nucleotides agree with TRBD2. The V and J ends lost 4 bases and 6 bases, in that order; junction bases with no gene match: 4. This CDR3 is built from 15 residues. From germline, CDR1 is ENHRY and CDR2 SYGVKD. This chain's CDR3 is CAISGTSGGAGEQYF. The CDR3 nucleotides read TGTGCCATCAGTGGGACTAGCGGGGGGGCGGGCGAGCAGTACTTC.

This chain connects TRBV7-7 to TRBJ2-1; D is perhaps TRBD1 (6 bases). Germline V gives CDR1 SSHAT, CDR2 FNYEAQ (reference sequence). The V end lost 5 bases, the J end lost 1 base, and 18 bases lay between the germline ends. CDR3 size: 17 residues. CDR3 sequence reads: CASSQNIDRKSYNEQFF. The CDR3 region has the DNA TGTGCCAGCAGCCAGAATATTGACAGGAAATCCTACAATGAGCAGTTCTTC. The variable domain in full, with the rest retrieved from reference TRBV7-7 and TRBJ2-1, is GAGVSQSPRYKVTKRGQDVTLRCDPISSHATLYWYQQALGQGPEFLTYFNYEAQPDKSGLPSDRFSAERPEGSISTLTIQRTEQRDSAMYRCASSQNIDRKSYNEQFFGPGTRLTVL.

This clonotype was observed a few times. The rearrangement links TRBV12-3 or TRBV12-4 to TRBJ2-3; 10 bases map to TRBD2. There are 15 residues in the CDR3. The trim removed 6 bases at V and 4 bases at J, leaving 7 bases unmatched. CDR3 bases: TGTGCCAGCAGCTTCAGAGCGGGGGGGTCAGATACGCAGTATTTT. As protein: CASSFRAGGSDTQYF.

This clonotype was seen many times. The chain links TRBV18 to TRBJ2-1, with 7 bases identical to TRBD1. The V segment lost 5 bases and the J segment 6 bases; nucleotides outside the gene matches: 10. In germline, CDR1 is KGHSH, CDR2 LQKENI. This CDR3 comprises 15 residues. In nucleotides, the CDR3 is TGTGCCAGCTCAGGGGAGACGACAGGGCGCAATGAGCAGTTCTTC. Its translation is CASSGETTGRNEQFF.